This T cell receptor beta chain stems from a study of CD8 T cells in Susac syndrome. This clonotype was recorded a few times. Random hexamers were used to reverse transcribe the RNA input (roughly 0.5 to 1 ug). TCRdb itself ran the immunoSEQ multiplex PCR reads through MiXCR, one entry per CDR3 protein. The sample holds about 300,000 distinct CDR3 sequences, approximately 89% seen once. TEMRA cells were FACS-enriched and CD8+ and CD4+ T cells negatively isolated. Germline V gene sequence: CDR1 MGHRA, CDR2 YSYEKL. Trimming removed 1 base from V and 6 bases from J, with 10 bases in between. CDR3 size: 14 residues.

The sequencing input was CD8+ T cells from PBMCs. The TCR comes from a human donor with multiple sclerosis. V is TRBV4-1 and J is TRBJ1-5, with unresolved D. Written as DNA, the CDR3 is TGCGCCAGCAGCCAAGGGGCAGGCAGTCAGCCCCAGCATTTT. This translates into CASSQGAGSQPQHF.